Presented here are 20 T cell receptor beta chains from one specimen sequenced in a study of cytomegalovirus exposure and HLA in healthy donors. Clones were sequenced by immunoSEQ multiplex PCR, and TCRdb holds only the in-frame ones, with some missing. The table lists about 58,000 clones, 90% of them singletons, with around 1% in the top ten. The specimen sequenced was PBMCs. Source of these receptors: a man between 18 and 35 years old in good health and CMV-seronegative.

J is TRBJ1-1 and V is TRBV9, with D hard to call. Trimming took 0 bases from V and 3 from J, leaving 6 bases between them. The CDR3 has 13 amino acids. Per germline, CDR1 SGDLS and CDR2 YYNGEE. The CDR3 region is CASSVDRYTEAFF. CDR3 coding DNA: TGTGCCAGCAGCGTAGACCGGTACACTGAAGCTTTCTTT.

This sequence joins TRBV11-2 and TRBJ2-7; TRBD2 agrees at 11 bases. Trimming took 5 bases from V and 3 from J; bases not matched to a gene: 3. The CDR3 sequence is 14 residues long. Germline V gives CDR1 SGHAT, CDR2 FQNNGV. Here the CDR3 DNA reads TGTGCCAGCAGCACTAGCGGGAGAATCTACGAGCAGTACTTC. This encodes CASSTSGRIYEQYF.

The CDR3 DNA sequence: TGCGCCAGCAGCCAGGGACAGGTTTATAACACAGATACGCAGTATTTT. Encoded protein: CASSQGQVYNTDTQYF. The chain carries TRBV4-3 and TRBJ2-3, with 8 bases fitting TRBD1. The CDR3 sequence is 16 residues long. J was trimmed by 2 bases and V by 3 bases; bases with no gene match: 7. CDR1 LGHNA and CDR2 YSLEER come from the germline V gene.

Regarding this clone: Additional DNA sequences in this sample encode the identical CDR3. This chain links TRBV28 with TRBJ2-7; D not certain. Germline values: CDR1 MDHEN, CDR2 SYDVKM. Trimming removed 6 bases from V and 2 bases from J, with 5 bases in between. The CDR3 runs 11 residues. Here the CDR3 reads CASSRAYEQYF. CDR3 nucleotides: TGTGCCAGCAGCCGCGCCTACGAGCAGTACTTC.

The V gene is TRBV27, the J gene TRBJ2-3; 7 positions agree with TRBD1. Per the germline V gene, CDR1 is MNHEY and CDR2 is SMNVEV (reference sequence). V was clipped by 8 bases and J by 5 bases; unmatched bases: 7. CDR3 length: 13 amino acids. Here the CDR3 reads CASWDSSGDTQYF. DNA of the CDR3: TGTGCCAGCTGGGACAGCTCGGGAGATACGCAGTATTTT.

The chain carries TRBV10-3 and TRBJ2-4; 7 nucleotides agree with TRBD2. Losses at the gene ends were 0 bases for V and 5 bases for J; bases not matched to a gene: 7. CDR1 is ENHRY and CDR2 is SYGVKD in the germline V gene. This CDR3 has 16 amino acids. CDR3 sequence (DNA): TGTGCCATCAGTGAGTCCCTAACGGGAGGACAAAACATTCAGTACTTC. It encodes CAISESLTGGQNIQYF.

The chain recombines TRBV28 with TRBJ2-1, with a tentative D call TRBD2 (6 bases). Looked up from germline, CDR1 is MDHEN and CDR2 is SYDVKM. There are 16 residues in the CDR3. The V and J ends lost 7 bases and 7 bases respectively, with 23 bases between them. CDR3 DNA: TGTGCCAGCATACACCGGTTGGGGGAGGTCGAGAATGAGCAGTTCTTC. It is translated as CASIHRLGEVENEQFF.

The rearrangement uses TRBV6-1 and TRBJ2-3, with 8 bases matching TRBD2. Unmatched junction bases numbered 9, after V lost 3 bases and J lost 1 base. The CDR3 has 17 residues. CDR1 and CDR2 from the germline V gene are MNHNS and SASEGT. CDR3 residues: CASSESGAGGGTDTQYF. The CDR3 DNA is TGTGCCAGCAGTGAGTCGGGGGCGGGAGGTGGCACAGATACGCAGTATTTT.

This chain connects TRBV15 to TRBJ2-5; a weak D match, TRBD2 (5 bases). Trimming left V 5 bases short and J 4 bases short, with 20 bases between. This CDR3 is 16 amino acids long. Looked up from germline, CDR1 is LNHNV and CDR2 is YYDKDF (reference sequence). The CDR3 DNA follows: TGTGCCACCAGCCGAGCTTATAAGGAAGGAGGAGAGACCCAGTACTTC. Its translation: CATSRAYKEGGETQYF.

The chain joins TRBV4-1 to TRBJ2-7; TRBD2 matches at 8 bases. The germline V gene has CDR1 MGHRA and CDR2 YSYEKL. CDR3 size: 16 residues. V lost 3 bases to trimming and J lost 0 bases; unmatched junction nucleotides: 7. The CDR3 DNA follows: TGCGCCAGCAGCCAGGAAACTAGCGGTTACTCCTACGAGCAGTACTTC. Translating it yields CASSQETSGYSYEQYF.

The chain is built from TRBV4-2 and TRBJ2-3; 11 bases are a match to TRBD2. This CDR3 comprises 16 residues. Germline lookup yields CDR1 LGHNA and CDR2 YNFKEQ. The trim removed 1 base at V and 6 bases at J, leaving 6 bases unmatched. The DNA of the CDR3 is TGTGCCAGCAGCCAAGCTCTAGCGGGAGGCGGGGATACGCAGTATTTT. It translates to CASSQALAGGGDTQYF.

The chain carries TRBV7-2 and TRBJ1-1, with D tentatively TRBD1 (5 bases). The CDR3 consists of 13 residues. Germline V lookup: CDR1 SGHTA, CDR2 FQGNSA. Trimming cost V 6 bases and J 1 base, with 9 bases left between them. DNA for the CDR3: TGTGCCAGCAGGTCGCAGGGGAACACTGAAGCTTTCTTT. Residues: CASRSQGNTEAFF.

This CDR3 reads CASSLAGTSKFHNEQFF. In DNA form, the CDR3 reads TGTGCCAGCAGCTTAGCAGGGACTAGCAAGTTCCACAATGAGCAGTTCTTC. This chain uses TRBV7-9 with TRBJ2-1, with 9 nucleotides matching TRBD2. This CDR3 is built from 17 residues. Germline CDR1 SEHNR, CDR2 FQNEAQ (reference sequence). The V gene end was trimmed by 0 bases and the J gene end by 5 bases; junction bases not matched to a gene: 8.

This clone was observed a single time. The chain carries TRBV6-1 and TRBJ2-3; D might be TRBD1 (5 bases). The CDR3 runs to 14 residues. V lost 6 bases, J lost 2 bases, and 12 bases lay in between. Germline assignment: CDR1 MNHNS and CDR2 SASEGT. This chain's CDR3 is CASSGWTFTDTQYF. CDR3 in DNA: TGTGCCAGCAGCGGCTGGACATTCACAGATACGCAGTATTTT.

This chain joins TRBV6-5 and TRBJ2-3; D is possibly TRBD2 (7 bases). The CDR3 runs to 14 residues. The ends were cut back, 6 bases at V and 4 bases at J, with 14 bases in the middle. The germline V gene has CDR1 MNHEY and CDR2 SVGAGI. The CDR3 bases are TGTGCCAGCAGGAGGGGGAGGGCGGCAGATACGCAGTATTTT. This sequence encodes CASRRGRAADTQYF.

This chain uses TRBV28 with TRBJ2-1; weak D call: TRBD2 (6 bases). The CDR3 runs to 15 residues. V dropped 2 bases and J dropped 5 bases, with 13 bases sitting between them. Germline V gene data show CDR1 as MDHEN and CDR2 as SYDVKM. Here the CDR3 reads CASSLELAPNNEQFF. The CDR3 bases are TGTGCCAGCAGTTTAGAACTAGCACCTAACAATGAGCAGTTCTTC.

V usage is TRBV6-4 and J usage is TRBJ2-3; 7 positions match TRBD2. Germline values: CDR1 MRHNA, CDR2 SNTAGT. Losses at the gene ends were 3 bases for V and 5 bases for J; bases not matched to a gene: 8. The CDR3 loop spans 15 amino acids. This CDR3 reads CASSESGGSGDTQYF. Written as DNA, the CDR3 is TGTGCCAGCAGTGAATCTGGCGGGAGTGGAGATACGCAGTATTTT.

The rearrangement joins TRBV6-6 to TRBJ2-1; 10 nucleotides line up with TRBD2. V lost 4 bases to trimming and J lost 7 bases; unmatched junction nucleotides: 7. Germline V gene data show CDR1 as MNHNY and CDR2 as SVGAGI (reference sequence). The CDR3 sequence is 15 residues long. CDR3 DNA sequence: TGTGCCAGCAGTTTGAAGCGGGAGGGCCGGAATGAGCAGTTCTTC. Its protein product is CASSLKREGRNEQFF.

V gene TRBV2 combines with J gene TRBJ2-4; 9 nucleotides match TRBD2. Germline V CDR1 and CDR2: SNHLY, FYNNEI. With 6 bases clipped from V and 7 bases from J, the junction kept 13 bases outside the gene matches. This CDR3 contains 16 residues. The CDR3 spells CASREAAGGLWNIQYF. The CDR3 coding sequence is TGTGCCAGCAGAGAGGCAGCGGGAGGTCTATGGAACATTCAGTACTTC.

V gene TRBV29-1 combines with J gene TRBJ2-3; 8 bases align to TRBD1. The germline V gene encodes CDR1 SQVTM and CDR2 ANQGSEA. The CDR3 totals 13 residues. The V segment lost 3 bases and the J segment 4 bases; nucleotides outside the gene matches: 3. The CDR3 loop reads CSVDGQGADTQYF. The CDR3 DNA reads TGCAGCGTTGACGGACAGGGAGCAGATACGCAGTATTTT.